This entry lists 23 T cell receptor beta chains sequenced from one sample in a study of T cells in Graves' hyperthyroidism and ophthalmopathy. The investigators amplified TCR beta CDR3 regions from RNA transcripts. During a first-round RT-PCR of the TCR CDR3, the HTBI primer set was used. One entry per CDR3 protein results from TCRdb running MiXCR on the multiplex PCR reads. The repertoire consists of some 550,000 distinct CDR3 sequences, with around 16% occurring once and the leading ten covering around 3.5%. Sequencing used blood. Receptor source: a middle-aged woman with Graves' ophthalmopathy.

This clonotype was seen at least ten times. The gene calls are TRBV27 and TRBJ2-1; no firm D call. From germline, CDR1 is MNHEY and CDR2 SMNVEV (reference sequence). The CDR3 contains 14 residues. The ends were cut back, 5 bases at V and 6 bases at J, with 14 bases in the middle. The DNA for the CDR3 is TGTGCCAGCAGTCTTCAAAGAACCACCAATGAGCAGTTCTTC. This gives the protein CASSLQRTTNEQFF.

V usage is TRBV7-2 and J usage is TRBJ2-1; tentatively, D is TRBD1 (6 bases). V lost 5 bases and J lost 4, with 21 bases in between. Germline V gene sequence: CDR1 SGHTA, CDR2 FQGNSA. The CDR3 is 17 amino acids. The chain's CDR3 is CASSPFGQGIGYNEQFF. CDR3 DNA: TGTGCCAGCAGCCCCTTTGGTCAGGGGATTGGGTACAATGAGCAGTTCTTC.

The rearrangement uses TRBV12-3 or TRBV12-4 and TRBJ1-6; TRBD1 matches at 10 bases. Germline trimming cut 0 bases from V and 10 bases from J; bases unmatched to any gene: 3. This CDR3 is 15 amino acids long. CDR3 sequence: CASSLAGQGWSPLHF. In DNA, the CDR3 is TGTGCCAGCAGTTTAGCGGGACAGGGGTGGTCACCCCTCCACTTT.

This chain's CDR3 is CASSHLGLAGEQFF. As DNA, the CDR3 is TGTGCCAGCAGTCACTTGGGACTAGCGGGTGAGCAGTTCTTC. This chain connects TRBV12-3 or TRBV12-4 to TRBJ2-1; 12 positions agree with TRBD2. V lost 5 bases to trimming and J lost 9 bases; unmatched junction nucleotides: 5. This CDR3 contains 14 residues.

The rearrangement links TRBV19 to TRBJ2-1, with D possibly TRBD2 on 6 matching bases. The V gene's germline CDR1 is LNHDA and CDR2 SQIVND (reference sequence). The length of the CDR3 is 13 residues. Between the trimmed V and J ends, which lost 6 bases and 8 bases, there was a span of 14 bases. The CDR3 bases are TGTGCCAGTAGGGTGGGGGGAAACCATGAGCAGTTCTTC. It translates to CASRVGGNHEQFF. The full variable domain, its missing parts supplied by reference TRBV19 and TRBJ2-1, is DGGITQSPKYLFRKEGQNVTLSCEQNLNHDAMYWYRQDPGQGLRLIYYSQIVNDFQKGDIAEGYSVSREKKESFPLTVTSAQKNPTAFYLCASRVGGNHEQFFGPGTRLTVL.

This clonotype was seen repeatedly, ten times or more. The chain carries TRBV2 and TRBJ2-1; D is undetermined. Trimming removed 7 bases from V and 8 bases from J, with 9 bases in between. The germline CDR1 and CDR2 sequences are SNHLY and FYNNEI. The CDR3 sequence is 11 residues long. The CDR3 region is CASNVADEQFF. CDR3 DNA: TGTGCCAGCAACGTCGCGGATGAGCAGTTCTTC.

This clonotype turned up a few times. The rearrangement joins TRBV7-3 to TRBJ2-6, with 8 bases aligning to TRBD1. This CDR3 is built from 18 residues. With V trimmed by 5 bases and J by 0 bases, 9 bases remained unmatched. Germline loops: CDR1 SGHTA, CDR2 FQGTGA. The CDR3 nucleotides read TGTGCCAGCAGCCCAAGGGGGACAGGTACCTCTGGGGCCAACGTCCTGACTTTC. It yields the protein CASSPRGTGTSGANVLTF. Looking up the rest from reference TRBV7-3 and TRBJ2-6 gives the full variable domain: GAGVSQTPSNKVTEKGKYVELRCDPISGHTALYWYRQSLGQGPEFLIYFQGTGAADDSGLPNDRFFAVRPEGSVSTLKIQRTERGDSAVYLCASSPRGTGTSGANVLTFGAGSRLTVL.

The CDR3, as DNA: TGTGCCAGCAGTGGAGGGACTAGCGGGGTTTACAATGAGCAGTTCTTC. Its translation is CASSGGTSGVYNEQFF. This chain uses TRBV28 with TRBJ2-1, with 13 bases that match TRBD2. Losses at the gene ends were 5 bases for V and 4 bases for J; bases not matched to a gene: 5. The CDR3 is made up of 16 amino acids. Germline V gene lookup returns CDR1 MDHEN and CDR2 SYDVKM.

This clonotype was seen ten or more times. The V and J genes are TRBV18 and TRBJ2-1, with 11 bases that match TRBD2. The CDR3 has 16 residues. Germline-derived CDR1 and CDR2 are KGHSH and LQKENI. Trimming at V came to 4 bases and at J to 5 bases, leaving 7 bases not matched to a gene. CDR3 residues: CASSRLTSGGNNEQFF. The CDR3 DNA follows: TGTGCCAGCTCACGCCTCACTAGCGGGGGTAACAATGAGCAGTTCTTC.

This chain connects TRBV7-3 to TRBJ2-2, with D perhaps matching TRBD2 (5 bases). Trimming pared 6 bases from V and 4 bases from J, leaving 6 bases between. Per germline, CDR1 SGHTA and CDR2 FQGTGA. The CDR3 length is 12 residues. In DNA form, the CDR3 reads TGTGCCAGCAGAGGACTCACCGGGGAGCTGTTTTTT. It yields the protein CASRGLTGELFF. Full variable domain (remainder filled in from reference TRBV7-3 and TRBJ2-2): GAGVSQTPSNKVTEKGKYVELRCDPISGHTALYWYRQSLGQGPEFLIYFQGTGAADDSGLPNDRFFAVRPEGSVSTLKIQRTERGDSAVYLCASRGLTGELFFGEGSRLTVL.

This clonotype was seen a handful of times. V is TRBV15 and J is TRBJ2-5, with TRBD2 as a possible D gene (5 bases). The V end lost 2 bases, the J end lost 4 bases, and 11 bases lay between the germline ends. Per germline, CDR1 LNHNV and CDR2 YYDKDF (reference sequence). CDR3 length: 14 amino acids. The CDR3 sequence: CATSRSGLLETQYF. CDR3 nucleotide sequence: TGTGCCACCAGCAGATCCGGACTGTTAGAGACCCAGTACTTC.

This clonotype was counted ten times or more. The chain has TRBV2 and TRBJ2-5; D ambiguous. The CDR3 has 14 amino acids. The V gene's germline CDR1 is SNHLY and CDR2 FYNNEI. With 5 bases removed from V and 5 bases from J, the gap between germline ends came to 15 bases. The CDR3 coding sequence is TGTGCCAGCAGTTCCATGGCTCTCGGGGAGACCCAGTACTTC. Translated, it gives CASSSMALGETQYF.

The chain employs TRBV6-1 and TRBJ1-1, with D maybe TRBD1 (5 bases). Germline V gene data show CDR1 as MNHNS and CDR2 as SASEGT. Trimming cost V 8 bases and J 5 bases, with 18 bases left between them. CDR3 size: 14 residues. Here the CDR3 DNA reads TGTGCCAGCGTTGGGGGAGGTGATAGGACTGAAGCTTTCTTT. Protein product: CASVGGGDRTEAFF.

This clonotype has ten or more counts. The J gene is TRBJ1-5, the V gene TRBV12-3 or TRBV12-4; no firm D call. The length of the CDR3 is 14 residues. Trimming stripped 5 bases from V and 6 bases from J, with 14 bases between. The CDR3 region is CASSLTDLAQPQHF. Written as DNA, the CDR3 is TGTGCCAGCAGTCTGACGGACTTGGCTCAGCCCCAGCATTTT.

The rearrangement joins TRBV4-1 to TRBJ2-1, with a tentative D call TRBD2 (6 bases). From germline, CDR1 is MGHRA and CDR2 YSYEKL. CDR3 size: 19 residues. With 0 bases removed from V and 7 bases from J, the gap between germline ends came to 25 bases. CDR3 nucleotides: TGCGCCAGCAGCCAAGATATGAATACAACGGCGGGGCCGCCTAATGAGCAGTTCTTC. It yields the protein CASSQDMNTTAGPPNEQFF.

This chain connects TRBV18 to TRBJ2-5; D not resolved. Trimming removed 5 bases from V and 5 bases from J, with 12 bases in between. CDR1 is KGHSH, CDR2 LQKENI, per germline. This CDR3 is built from 13 residues. DNA of the CDR3: TGTGCCAGCTCAACCAGGACCTCGGAGACCCAGTACTTC. Protein sequence: CASSTRTSETQYF.

Only a few counts were recorded for this clonotype. The V gene is TRBV7-9, the J gene TRBJ2-2; D might be TRBD2 (5 bases). The CDR3 length is 15 residues. V was shortened by 7 bases and J by 3 bases, with 15 bases between the two germline ends. Germline lookup yields CDR1 SEHNR and CDR2 FQNEAQ (reference sequence). In nucleotides, the CDR3 is TGTGCCAGCACCCCCCGGGGAACGTACACCGGGGAGCTGTTTTTT. Encoded protein: CASTPRGTYTGELFF.

This clonotype was seen only a few times. The V call is TRBV19, the J call TRBJ2-5; TRBD1 aligns across 11 bases. This CDR3 region has 15 residues. The trim removed 4 bases at V and 5 bases at J, leaving 6 bases unmatched. Germline CDR1 is LNHDA and CDR2 is SQIVND (reference sequence). CDR3 coding DNA: TGTGCCAGTAGTACGGGACAGGGGGTTGGGGAGACCCAGTACTTC. This gives the protein CASSTGQGVGETQYF. Filled out from reference TRBV19 and TRBJ2-5, the complete variable domain reads DGGITQSPKYLFRKEGQNVTLSCEQNLNHDAMYWYRQDPGQGLRLIYYSQIVNDFQKGDIAEGYSVSREKKESFPLTVTSAQKNPTAFYLCASSTGQGVGETQYFGPGTRLLVL.

There are many counts of this clonotype. The chain carries TRBV12-3 or TRBV12-4 and TRBJ2-3; 8 bases match TRBD2. The trim removed 6 bases at V and 5 bases at J, leaving 10 bases unmatched. CDR3 size: 15 residues. For the CDR3, the DNA is TGTGCCAGCAGACCCCGGGAGGGCCGCTTAGATACGCAGTATTTT. Its translation: CASRPREGRLDTQYF.

This clonotype was counted between two and nine times. J is TRBJ2-3 and V is TRBV29-1; TRBD1 matches 9 bases. J lost 0 bases, V lost 2 bases, and 6 bases had no gene match. Germline CDR1 is SQVTM and CDR2 is ANQGSEA. This CDR3 has 16 amino acids. CDR3 sequence (DNA): TGCAGCGTTGAAAAGACAGGGGGACTTAGCACAGATACGCAGTATTTT. Its protein is CSVEKTGGLSTDTQYF.

This clonotype was seen a handful of times. The gene calls are TRBV28 and TRBJ1-5; 7 bases are shared with TRBD1. V lost 6 bases and J lost 5; bases outside the gene matches: 10. The germline gives CDR1 MDHEN, CDR2 SYDVKM. The CDR3 length is 15 residues. CDR3 loop: CASRTTGLGYQPQHF. As DNA, the CDR3 is TGTGCCAGCAGAACGACAGGGTTGGGGTATCAGCCCCAGCATTTT.

The chain recombines TRBV25-1 with TRBJ2-1; possibly TRBD1 or TRBD2 for D (6 bases each). The CDR3 sequence is 16 residues long. The V gene's germline CDR1 is MGHDK and CDR2 SYGVNS. Between the trimmed V and J ends, which lost 3 bases and 1 base, there was a span of 13 bases. CDR3 DNA: TGTGCCAGCAGTGACCGTGGGGGGCTGTCCTACAATGAGCAGTTCTTC. Amino acids: CASSDRGGLSYNEQFF. The complete variable domain, with remaining parts taken from reference TRBV25-1 and TRBJ2-1, reads EADIYQTPRYLVIGTGKKITLECSQTMGHDKMYWYQQDPGMELHLIHYSYGVNSTEKGDLSSESTVSRIRTEHFPLTLESARPSHTSQYLCASSDRGGLSYNEQFFGPGTRLTVL.

This clonotype was observed many times. The J gene is TRBJ1-5, the V gene TRBV20-1; 7 bases agree with TRBD1. The CDR3 has 12 residues. Germline lookup yields CDR1 DFQATT and CDR2 SNEGSKA (reference sequence). The junction had 9 bases not matched to a gene; V was cut back by 7 bases and J by 9 bases. The CDR3 DNA reads as TGCAGTGTTCAGGGGGGGTTGGCGCCCCAGCATTTT. Its translation: CSVQGGLAPQHF.